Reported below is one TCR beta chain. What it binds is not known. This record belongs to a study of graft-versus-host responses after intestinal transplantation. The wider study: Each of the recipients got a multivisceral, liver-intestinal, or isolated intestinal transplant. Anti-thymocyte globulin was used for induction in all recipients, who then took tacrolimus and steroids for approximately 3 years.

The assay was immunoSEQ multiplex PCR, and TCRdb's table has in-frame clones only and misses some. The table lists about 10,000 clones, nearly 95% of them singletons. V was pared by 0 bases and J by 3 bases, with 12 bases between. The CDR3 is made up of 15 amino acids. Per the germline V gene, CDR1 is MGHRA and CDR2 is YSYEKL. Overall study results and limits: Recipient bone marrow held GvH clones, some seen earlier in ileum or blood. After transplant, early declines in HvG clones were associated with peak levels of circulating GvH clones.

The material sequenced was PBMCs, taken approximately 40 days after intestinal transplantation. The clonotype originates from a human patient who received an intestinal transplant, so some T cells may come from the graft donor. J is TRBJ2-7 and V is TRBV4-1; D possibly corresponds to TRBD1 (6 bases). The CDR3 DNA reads TGCGCCAGCAGCCAAGAGAGACAGGCTCGCTACGAGCAGTACTTC. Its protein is CASSQERQARYEQYF.